This T cell receptor beta chain originates from a study of control samples from healthy donors and cancer patients. The table came from immunoSEQ multiplex PCR; TCRdb's copy has only in-frame clones and leaves some out. The data show more than 95,000 clones, 87% seen once. The CDR3 contains 15 residues. V lost 5 bases and J lost 0, with 13 bases in between. Germline V gene lookup returns CDR1 KGHSH and CDR2 LQKENI. Sequences were obtained from blood. This sequence was found in a young man in good health. The chain has TRBV18 and TRBJ1-1; D is unresolved. CDR3: CASSIEGFMNTEAFF. The CDR3 coding sequence is TGTGCCAGCTCAATAGAAGGATTCATGAACACTGAAGCTTTCTTT.